The entry that follows covers one TCR beta chain sequence. The antigen is undetermined. Because the CDR3 is missing its conserved closing phenylalanine or tryptophan, this is likely a read error. RNA was extracted from bulk tissue without any cell sorting. The normal lung tissue was taken more than 3 cm from the tumor edge. This CDR3 is built from 13 residues. CDR1 and CDR2 (germline): SGHTS, YDEGEE. With 6 bases removed from V and 9 bases from J, the gap between germline ends came to 19 bases. This sample was included in a study of tumor and adjacent non-tumor tissue in lung cancer. About the study: The cohort had under 15 adenocarcinoma, 2 squamous cell and 1 small cell patients. General study findings and limits: In normal lung, the top 100 clones were significantly more dominant than in tumor. Shorter survival was associated with higher TCR diversity in tumors. Significantly higher TCR diversity was found in tumor than normal lung.

A modified ARM-PCR protocol with three rounds of nested PCR amplified TCRbeta. TCRdb analysed the multiplex PCR reads with MiXCR anew, one entry per CDR3 protein. Here the sample spans 50,000 to 60,000 distinct CDR3 sequences, just under 75% being singletons. The clonotype comes from a woman aged 55-70 years with non-small cell lung cancer. Sequenced sample: distant non-tumor lung tissue. The chain uses TRBV5-8 and TRBJ2-7; no firm D call. The CDR3 spells CASNLSGPLGQYS. Here the CDR3 DNA reads TGTGCCAGCAACCTCTCCGGGCCCCTAGGGCAGTACTCC.